A single sample gave rise to the 19 T cell receptor beta chains below, sequenced in a study of post-analysis software for immune sequencing data. Study findings and constraints: Five TRBV segments, including TRBV5-6, TRBV5-1 and TRBV20-1, were more frequent in patients than controls.

Their antigens are not known. Built from TCR beta cDNA, the libraries had unique molecular identifiers in them. TCRdb reprocessed the PCR reads via MiXCR and lists one record per CDR3 protein. The sample has fewer than 850,000 distinct CDR3 sequences; 25% to 30% are singletons. The sequencing sample was made of blood. The receptor source for this set is a girl aged 10 to 17 with multiple sclerosis.

Concerning this clonotype: This CDR3 is missing its conserved last phenylalanine or tryptophan, likely due to a read error. The chain combines TRBV10-3 with TRBJ2-5; possible D gene TRBD2, 6 bases. The CDR3 is 14 residues long. The germline CDR1 and CDR2 sequences are ENHRY and SYGVKD. The V gene lost 2 bases and the J gene lost 4 bases, with 11 bases spanning the gap. Here the CDR3 DNA reads TGTGCCATCAGTGAGAGTGGCGGGATAGAGACCCAGTACGTC. This gives the protein CAISESGGIETQYV.

The chain combines TRBV11-2 with TRBJ2-1, with D tentatively TRBD2 (6 bases). Trimming stripped 3 bases from V and 4 bases from J, with 16 bases between. Germline V CDR1 and CDR2: SGHAT, FQNNGV. The CDR3 is 16 amino acids. CDR3 coding DNA: TGTGCCAGCAGCTTCTTACGGAGGGCCGGGTACAATGAGCAGTTCTTC. This gives the protein CASSFLRRAGYNEQFF.

This clonotype was recorded many times. The rearrangement links TRBV7-6 to TRBJ2-3, with unresolved D. This CDR3 contains 14 residues. V lost 5 bases, J lost 0 bases, and 9 bases lay in between. Germline assignment: CDR1 SGHVS and CDR2 FNYEAQ. CDR3 DNA sequence: TGTGCCAGCAGCCGGACCCGCAGCACAGATACGCAGTATTTT. It translates to CASSRTRSTDTQYF.

The table lists this clonotype with a few counts. The rearrangement uses TRBV20-1 and TRBJ1-5; D may be TRBD1 (5 bases). CDR1 DFQATT and CDR2 SNEGSKA come from the germline V gene (reference sequence). Trimming cost V 5 bases and J 4 bases, with 18 bases left between them. The CDR3 loop spans 15 amino acids. The CDR3 reads CSALTVGVGNQPQHF. The DNA for the CDR3 is TGCAGTGCTTTGACAGTGGGGGTCGGAAATCAGCCCCAGCATTTT.

Only a few counts were recorded for this clonotype. The rearrangement uses TRBV4-1 and TRBJ2-1; no reliable D call. Germline assignment: CDR1 MGHRA and CDR2 YSYEKL. The CDR3 has 16 residues. V shed 10 bases and J shed 0 bases, with 19 bases lying between them. The CDR3 sequence is CATLKGPQSSYNEQFF. DNA of the CDR3: TGCGCCACCCTGAAAGGGCCACAGAGCTCCTACAATGAGCAGTTCTTC.

The J gene is TRBJ1-6, the V gene TRBV7-9; 9 positions agree with TRBD1. Unmatched junction bases numbered 3, after V lost 1 base and J lost 8 bases. The CDR3 sequence is 15 residues long. Germline-derived CDR1 and CDR2 are SEHNR and FQNEAQ (reference sequence). CDR3 sequence (DNA): TGTGCCAGCAGCTTAGGGGACAGGGCTTATTCACCCCTCCACTTT. Protein product: CASSLGDRAYSPLHF.

As to this clonotype: The junction does not match germline at one end; this may be a read error. This rearrangement joins TRBV7-9 to TRBJ2-5; 10 nucleotides match TRBD2. The CDR3 loop spans 14 amino acids. In germline, CDR1 is SEHNR, CDR2 FQNEAQ (reference sequence). The CDR3 protein is CASSFSGGAEIQYF. The DNA of the CDR3 is TGTGCCAGCAGCTTCAGCGGGGGGGCGGAGATCCAGTACTTC.

This chain links TRBV2 with TRBJ2-1; 10 bases match TRBD2. This CDR3 has 16 residues. The V gene's germline CDR1 is SNHLY and CDR2 FYNNEI. Trimming removed 5 bases from V and 4 bases from J; junction bases left unmatched: 8. CDR3 region: CASSFASGGLYNEQFF. The CDR3 DNA sequence: TGTGCCAGCAGTTTTGCTAGCGGGGGCTTATACAATGAGCAGTTCTTC.

Concerning this clonotype: A read error is possible here, since a much larger clone lies one base away. V and J are TRBV6-6 and TRBJ2-5, with 8 bases identical to TRBD2. The CDR3 contains 13 residues. Germline CDR1 and CDR2: MNHNY and SVGAGI (reference sequence). The CDR3 sequence: CACSTSGQETQYF. DNA for the CDR3: TGTGCCTGCAGTACTAGCGGCCAAGAGACCCAGTACTTC.

This clonotype was detected a few times. This chain connects TRBV9 to TRBJ2-7; possibly TRBD1 for D (6 bases). The CDR3 runs 14 residues. Trimming removed 4 bases at V and 3 bases at J, with 14 bases between. Germline V CDR1 and CDR2: SGDLS, YYNGEE. CDR3 amino acids: CASSKTDRNYEQYF. The CDR3 bases are TGTGCCAGCAGCAAAACCGACAGGAACTACGAGCAGTACTTC.

The chain is built from TRBV20-1 and TRBJ1-1; a possible D gene is TRBD1 (6 bases). This CDR3 contains 16 residues. The V and J ends lost 5 bases and 1 base respectively, with 20 bases between them. In germline, CDR1 is DFQATT, CDR2 SNEGSKA (reference sequence). Here the CDR3 DNA reads TGCAGTGCTTGGGCGGGGGCGAATAGGGGGAACACTGAAGCTTTCTTT. Translating gives CSAWAGANRGNTEAFF.

V is TRBV28 and J is TRBJ2-4; the match to TRBD2 covers 8 bases. The DNA end favors TRBJ2-7, so the J call may be wrong. This CDR3 has 12 amino acids. CDR1 MDHEN and CDR2 SYDVKM come from the germline V gene. CDR3 sequence reads: CASSTSGYEQYF. The CDR3 DNA follows: TGTGCCAGCAGTACTAGCGGCTACGAGCAGTACTTC.

A few counts support this clonotype. The DNA is omitted, as the CDR3 cannot be located on it reliably, and the CDR3 follows TCRdb's listing. The genes are TRBV24-1 and TRBJ2-6. Germline CDR1 KGHDR, CDR2 SFDVKD. The CDR3 has 16 amino acids, counting both end residues. This chain's CDR3 is CATSDSWGTGANVRTF.

This clonotype showed up just a few times. This could be a read error, since a much larger clone is one nucleotide away. This CDR3 is CASSHGQGAYEQYF. The DNA of the CDR3 is TGCGCCAGCAGCCATGGACAGGGGGCCTACGAGCAGTACTTC. This chain links TRBV4-3 with TRBJ2-7; 10 nucleotides align to TRBD1. The germline V gene encodes CDR1 LGHNA and CDR2 YSLEER. The V and J ends lost 3 bases and 2 bases, in that order; junction bases with no gene match: 1. The CDR3 has 14 amino acids.

As for this clonotype: A much larger clone lies one base from this, so it may be a read error. The chain joins TRBV20-1 to TRBJ2-7; D not resolved. V was clipped by 6 bases and J by 6 bases, with 18 bases between them. CDR1 and CDR2 (germline): DFQATT, SNEGSKA (reference sequence). The CDR3 is 13 residues long. CDR3 in DNA: TGCAGTGCCACCAAGGTTGTAGGCGGCGAGCAGTACTTC. Residues: CSATKVVGGEQYF.

This clonotype was picked up one time. It may be a read error: a sequence one base away is much more abundant. The rearrangement links TRBV29-1 to TRBJ2-5, with 14 positions matching TRBD2. V was clipped by 4 bases and J by 11 bases; unmatched bases: 6. The CDR3 sequence is 13 residues long. In germline, CDR1 is SQVTM, CDR2 ANQGSEA. The CDR3 spells CSVGLAGGGEQYF. The CDR3 nucleotides read TGCAGCGTTGGACTAGCGGGAGGGGGTGAGCAGTACTTC.

About this clonotype: The junction differs from germline at one of its ends, possibly a read error. The chain carries TRBV4-2 and TRBJ2-3; D remains unclear. This CDR3 is built from 14 residues. The germline V gene encodes CDR1 LGHNA and CDR2 YNFKEQ. The CDR3, as DNA: TGTGCCGGCAGCCAAGATCTGGGCCCAGATACGCAGTATTTT. This encodes CAGSQDLGPDTQYF.

The gene calls are TRBV3-1 and TRBJ2-7, with 9 bases aligning to TRBD1. There are 14 residues in the CDR3. V trimming: 1 base; J trimming: 5 bases; junction bases outside the gene matches: 3. In germline, CDR1 is LGHDT, CDR2 YNNKEL (reference sequence). DNA of the CDR3: TGTGCCAGCAGCCAAGGCACAGGGGGCCACGAGCAGTACTTC. It codes for CASSQGTGGHEQYF.

This chain links TRBV7-9 with TRBJ1-1; 9 nucleotides align to TRBD1. CDR1 is SEHNR, CDR2 FQNEAQ, per germline (reference sequence). CDR3 length: 14 residues. The V gene end was trimmed by 7 bases and the J gene end by 8 bases; junction bases not matched to a gene: 11. DNA for the CDR3: TGTGCCAGCACCTCACCCCGGGACAGGGCAGAAGCTTTCTTT. Protein: CASTSPRDRAEAFF.